These T cell receptor beta chains were read from a single sample in a study of OX40 agonist ivuxolimab in advanced cancers. Sequencing was performed with immunoSEQ multiplex PCR; in TCRdb, only in-frame clones are kept and a portion is missing. Of 9,500 to 15,000 clones listed, about three quarters are singletons. The sample consisted of CD4+ or CD8+ T cells sorted from blood, taken in a trial of the OX40 agonist ivuxolimab. These receptors all stem from an adult with an advanced solid tumor such as melanoma, head and neck, liver or kidney cancer. The CDR3 runs from the conserved cysteine through the conserved F or W. Each record gives: clone size, V gene, J gene, D gene, CDR3 DNA, CDR3 protein. The D gene is left open where the match is weak. Where a row states a size, it is once, few, many or the class of an expanded clone; other rows omit it.

-	TRBV4-1	TRBJ2-1	-	TGCGCCAGCAGCCAAGATGTCCTGGGAAATGAGCAGTTCTTC	CASSQDVLGNEQFF
-	TRBV10-3	TRBJ2-7	-	TGTGCCAGCTCGGACGTCGCCTACGAGCAGTACTTC	CASSDVAYEQYF
-	TRBV9	TRBJ2-1	-	TGTGCCAGCAGCGTAGCGGTGAGCTCCTACAATGAGCAGTTCTTC	CASSVAVSSYNEQFF
once	TRBV19	TRBJ2-1	-	TGTGCCAGCTCGCCGGGGAGCTCCTACAATGAGCAGTTCTTC	CASSPGSSYNEQFF
-	TRBV11-2	TRBJ2-1	-	TGTGCCAGCAGCTTGAACGTCAATGAGCAGTTCTTC	CASSLNVNEQFF
-	TRBV30	TRBJ2-2	-	TGTGCCTGGAGTCCAAATACCGGGGAGCTGTTTTTT	CAWSPNTGELFF
-	TRBV4-3	TRBJ1-2	TRBD1	TGCGCCAGCAGCCAAGATCCTGGGGGGGACAGGGACTATGGCTACACCTTC	CASSQDPGGDRDYGYTF
-	TRBV9	TRBJ1-2	-	TGTGCCAGCAGCGCAGACAGAACCACTACCCTAACAACAGGCTACACCTTC	CASSADRTTTLTTGYTF
-	TRBV9	TRBJ1-3	-	TGTGCCAGCAGCGTAGGAGGGGAAGGAAACACCATATATTTT	CASSVGGEGNTIYF
once	TRBV7-9	TRBJ2-7	-	TGTGCCAGCAGCTTACGGGAGAACTCCTACGAGCAGTACTTC	CASSLRENSYEQYF
-	TRBV7-6	TRBJ2-7	TRBD1	TGTGCCAGCAGCTCAAACGCGAGACAGGGGGCTTACGAGCAGTACTTC	CASSSNARQGAYEQYF
-	TRBV11-1	TRBJ2-1	-	TGTGCCAGCAGCGAGGGAAGGGCGGGGTACTACAATGAGCAGTTCTTC	CASSEGRAGYYNEQFF
-	TRBV28	TRBJ2-1	TRBD1	TGTGCCAGCAAGCTCGGGACAGTTTACAATGAGCAGTTCTTC	CASKLGTVYNEQFF
-	TRBV4-3	TRBJ2-7	TRBD2	TGCGCCAGCAGCCAAGACCCGGGGGCGGGAGGGGCCGAGCAGTACTTC	CASSQDPGAGGAEQYF
-	TRBV7-2	TRBJ2-3	-	TGTGCCAGCAGCTTCTGGGGGGATGCAGATACGCAGTATTTT	CASSFWGDADTQYF
few	TRBV29-1	TRBJ1-2	-	TGCAGCGTCCCCCGGCTCCGGGGCTACACCTTC	CSVPRLRGYTF
-	TRBV7-9	TRBJ1-3	-	TGTGCCGGCCGGGGGACTGGAAACACCATATATTTT	CAGRGTGNTIYF
once	TRBV28	TRBJ1-5	-	TGTGCCAGCAGTTCTACGGCCCAGCATTTT	CASSSTAQHF
-	TRBV11-2	TRBJ2-7	-	TGTGCCAGCAGCTTTAACAGGGATCCATACGAGCAGTACTTC	CASSFNRDPYEQYF
-	TRBV27	TRBJ1-6	-	TGTGCCAGCAGTAGAGACAAGAATAATTCACCCCTCCACTTT	CASSRDKNNSPLHF
-	TRBV9	TRBJ2-7	-	TGTGCCAGCAGCGCCAACGACGGTAGGGTACGGTACTTC	CASSANDGRVRYF
-	TRBV6-5	TRBJ2-7	-	TGTGCCAGCAGTTACTCGAACTTCGAGCAGTACTTC	CASSYSNFEQYF
once	TRBV18	TRBJ1-1	-	TGTGCCAGCTCCCCCTCGGGGGGGCCGAACACTGAAGCTTTCTTT	CASSPSGGPNTEAFF
medium-sized	TRBV6-6	TRBJ1-2	-	TGTGCCAGCAAGTACAGGGTAGCTAACTATGGCTACACCTTC	CASKYRVANYGYTF
-	TRBV3-1/TRBV3-2	TRBJ2-7	-	TGTGCCAGGGGTTCACCTTTCTTC	CARGSPFF
-	TRBV4-3	TRBJ2-3	-	TGCGCCAGCAGCCAGGCAAGAGAGACGGCAGATACGCAGTATTTT	CASSQARETADTQYF
-	TRBV28	TRBJ2-7	-	TGTGCCAGCAGTTTAAGAGGAATGCAGTACTTC	CASSLRGMQYF
-	TRBV9	TRBJ2-7	TRBD2	TGTGCCAGCAGCGCCTCTAGCGGGAGAGTGGAGGAGCAGTACTTC	CASSASSGRVEEQYF
-	TRBV7-9	TRBJ2-1	-	TGTGCCAGCACCCCAGCGGGCTCCTACAATGAGCAGTTCTTC	CASTPAGSYNEQFF
-	TRBV5-6	TRBJ2-7	-	TGTGCCAGCAGCTTAAGCTCCTACGAGCAGTACTTC	CASSLSSYEQYF
once	TRBV6-5	TRBJ2-5	-	TGTGCCAGCAGAGGGCTCCTAGCGTTGCAAGAGACCCAGTACTTC	CASRGLLALQETQYF
-	TRBV13	TRBJ2-5	TRBD2	TGTGCCAGCAGCTTAGGCGGAGGAGCGGGAGGGCCGAGGGAGACCCAGTACTTC	CASSLGGGAGGPRETQYF
-	TRBV10-3	TRBJ2-7	TRBD1	TGTGCCATCAGAGAGACAGGGAGCTCCTACGAGCAGTACTTC	CAIRETGSSYEQYF
-	TRBV7-8	TRBJ2-1	TRBD2	TGTGCCAGCAGCTTAGCCGGGACTAGCGGACCCTACAATGAGCAGTTCTTC	CASSLAGTSGPYNEQFF
-	TRBV6-6	TRBJ2-5	-	TGTGCCAGCAGTTACCCCACAACTAGGGAGACCCAGTACTTC	CASSYPTTRETQYF
once	TRBV11-3	TRBJ2-1	-	TGTGCCAGCAGCTTAATGGGGACCGGCAATGAGCAGTTCTTC	CASSLMGTGNEQFF
-	TRBV15	TRBJ1-6	-	TGTGCCACCAGCAGAGATAGGCTGGGAAATTCACCCCTCCACTTT	CATSRDRLGNSPLHF
-	TRBV27	TRBJ2-7	-	TGTGCCAGCAGCCCACGTGTGGACTACGAGCAGTACTTC	CASSPRVDYEQYF
-	TRBV5-5	TRBJ1-5	-	TGTGCCAGCAGCTTGGCCGGGGGAGGGAGCAATCAGCCCCAGCATTTT	CASSLAGGGSNQPQHF
-	TRBV9	TRBJ2-2	-	TGTGCCAGCAGCGTAGGCGGCACTGGGGAGCTGTTTTTT	CASSVGGTGELFF
few	TRBV7-9	TRBJ1-1	TRBD1	TGTGCCAGCAGGTATCAGGGGGCATTCACTGAAGCTTTCTTT	CASRYQGAFTEAFF
-	TRBV6-5	TRBJ2-7	-	TGTGCCAGCACCCCGGACACGAACTCCTACGAGCAGTACTTC	CASTPDTNSYEQYF
-	TRBV9	TRBJ2-1	TRBD2	TGTGCCAGCAGCGGTAGCGGGAGGGCCTACAATGAGCAGTTCTTC	CASSGSGRAYNEQFF
few	TRBV4-2	TRBJ2-6	TRBD2	TGTGCCAGCAGCCAAGCCTTTAGCGGGGGCTCTGGGGCCAACGTCCTGACTTTC	CASSQAFSGGSGANVLTF